This T cell receptor (beta chain) was recovered during a study of OX40 agonist ivuxolimab in advanced cancers. The repertoire was sequenced with immunoSEQ multiplex PCR; TCRdb's copy has only in-frame clones and lacks some. The sample carries about 75,000 clones, roughly nine tenths recorded once. The receptor was derived from an adult with an advanced solid tumor such as melanoma, head and neck, liver or kidney cancer. Source: CD4+ or CD8+ T cells sorted from blood, taken in a trial of the OX40 agonist ivuxolimab.

The CDR3 spells CSVDPGAETQYF. In DNA form, the CDR3 reads TGCAGCGTTGATCCGGGCGCGGAGACCCAGTACTTC. The V gene is TRBV29-1, the J gene TRBJ2-5; D is uncertain. The CDR3 runs to 12 residues. Trimming took off 3 bases at V and 5 bases at J, with 10 bases between the two ends. From germline, CDR1 is SQVTM and CDR2 ANQGSEA.